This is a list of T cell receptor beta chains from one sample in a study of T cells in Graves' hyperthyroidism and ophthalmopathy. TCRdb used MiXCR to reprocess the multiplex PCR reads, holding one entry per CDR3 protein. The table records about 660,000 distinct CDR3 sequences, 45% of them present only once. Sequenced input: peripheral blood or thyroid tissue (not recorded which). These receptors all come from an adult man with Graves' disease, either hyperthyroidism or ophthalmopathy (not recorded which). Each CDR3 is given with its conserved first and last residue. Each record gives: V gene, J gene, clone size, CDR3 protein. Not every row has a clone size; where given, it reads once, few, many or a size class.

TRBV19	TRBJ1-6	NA	CASREGSPLHF
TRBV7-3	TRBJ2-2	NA	CASSPTVGLGTGELFF
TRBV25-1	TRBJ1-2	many	CASSEWGQGGGYTF
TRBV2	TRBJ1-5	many	CASSFTGFQPQHF
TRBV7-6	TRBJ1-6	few	CASSSPGGDSYNSPLHF
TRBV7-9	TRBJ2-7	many	CATAAGGLYEQYF
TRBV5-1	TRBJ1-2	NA	CASSLTTGAHLDGYTF
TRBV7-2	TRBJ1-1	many	CASSQLAWAQAFF
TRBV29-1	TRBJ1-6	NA	CSVATDRLISPLHF
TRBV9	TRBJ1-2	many	CASSVDGTTYGYTF
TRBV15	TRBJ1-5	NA	CATSRDIGRNQPQHF
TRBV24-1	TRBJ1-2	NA	CATSLASGLGYTF
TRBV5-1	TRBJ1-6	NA	CASSLSGQGANSPLHF
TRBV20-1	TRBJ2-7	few	CSAPRDYGTYEQYF
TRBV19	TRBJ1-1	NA	CASSIDTARTEAFF
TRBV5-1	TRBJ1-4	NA	CASAEGQGARGEKLFF
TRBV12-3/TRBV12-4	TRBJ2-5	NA	CASGLTRQETQYF
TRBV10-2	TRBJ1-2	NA	CASRETGVNYGYTF
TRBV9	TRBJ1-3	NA	CASSPNPGTTGNTIYF
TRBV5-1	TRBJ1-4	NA	CASSLDRGQEEKLFF
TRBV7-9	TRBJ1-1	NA	CASSLEGSGTEAFF
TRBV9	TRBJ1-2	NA	CASKSAGGGMGYGYTF
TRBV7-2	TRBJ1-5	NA	CASSSTVYQPQHF
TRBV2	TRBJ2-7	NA	CASQGTGGFEQYF
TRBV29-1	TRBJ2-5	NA	CSSDSVWATQYF
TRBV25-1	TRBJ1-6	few	CARDRGSPLHF
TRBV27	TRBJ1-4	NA	CASRRTGVVGGELFF
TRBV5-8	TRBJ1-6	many	CASSLDSVSSPLHF
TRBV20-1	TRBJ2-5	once	CSASSSGQAETQYF
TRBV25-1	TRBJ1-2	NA	CASRKTGDTNYGYTF
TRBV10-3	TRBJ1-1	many	CAISARDDTEAFF
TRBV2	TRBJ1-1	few	CASILTGGASYTEAFF
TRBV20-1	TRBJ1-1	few	CSAGQFTEAFF
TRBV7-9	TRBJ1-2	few	CASSGAGTALNYGYTF
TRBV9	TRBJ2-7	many	CASSEPGEQYF
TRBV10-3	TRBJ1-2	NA	CASLPGQENYTF
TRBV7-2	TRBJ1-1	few	CASSPPGLGVAFF
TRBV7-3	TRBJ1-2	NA	CASSQDIGGYGYTF
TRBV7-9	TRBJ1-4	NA	CASSLRRTQGEKLFF
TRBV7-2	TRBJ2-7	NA	CASSSYGRGYEQYF
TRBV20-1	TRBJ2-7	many	CSATQGVYEQYF